The T cell receptor beta chain described here comes from a study of blood T cell repertoires in COVID-19. Study context: Nucleic acid was either cDNA or gDNA, and it came from T cells, B-cell-depleted T cells, or PBMCs.

In the study's own analysis: Cell counts per sample came from amplifying reference gene primers. Sequenced by immunoSEQ multiplex PCR; TCRdb stores in-frame clones only, minus some. The DNA gave D and trimming, while V, J and clone size come from that table. The sample lists approximately 46,000 clones; roughly 82% were seen once. The CDR3 consists of 15 residues. This sequence originates from a human donor in a cohort sampled during active COVID-19. The sample comprised peripheral blood. This rearrangement joins TRBV21-1 to TRBJ1-1; the table's D gene call, TRBD1, was not cross checked with the DNA. TRBV21-1 is a pseudogene locus. In DNA, the CDR3 is TGTGCCAGCAGCTCGCGGGACAGGGGGGACACTGAAGCTTTCTTT. Translated, it gives CASSSRDRGDTEAFF.